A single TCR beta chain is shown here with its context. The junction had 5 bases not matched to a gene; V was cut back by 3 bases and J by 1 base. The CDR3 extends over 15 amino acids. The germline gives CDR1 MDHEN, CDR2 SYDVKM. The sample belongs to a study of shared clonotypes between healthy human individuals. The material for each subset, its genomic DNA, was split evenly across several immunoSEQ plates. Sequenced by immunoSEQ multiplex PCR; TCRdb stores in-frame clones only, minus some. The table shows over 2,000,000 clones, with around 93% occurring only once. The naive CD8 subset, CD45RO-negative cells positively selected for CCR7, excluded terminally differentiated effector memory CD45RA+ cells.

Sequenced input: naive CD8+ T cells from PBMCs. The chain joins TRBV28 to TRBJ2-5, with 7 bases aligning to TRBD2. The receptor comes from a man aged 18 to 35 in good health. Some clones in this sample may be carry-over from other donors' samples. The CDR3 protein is CASSFPGGSQETQYF. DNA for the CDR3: TGTGCCAGCAGTTTCCCGGGAGGAAGCCAAGAGACCCAGTACTTC.